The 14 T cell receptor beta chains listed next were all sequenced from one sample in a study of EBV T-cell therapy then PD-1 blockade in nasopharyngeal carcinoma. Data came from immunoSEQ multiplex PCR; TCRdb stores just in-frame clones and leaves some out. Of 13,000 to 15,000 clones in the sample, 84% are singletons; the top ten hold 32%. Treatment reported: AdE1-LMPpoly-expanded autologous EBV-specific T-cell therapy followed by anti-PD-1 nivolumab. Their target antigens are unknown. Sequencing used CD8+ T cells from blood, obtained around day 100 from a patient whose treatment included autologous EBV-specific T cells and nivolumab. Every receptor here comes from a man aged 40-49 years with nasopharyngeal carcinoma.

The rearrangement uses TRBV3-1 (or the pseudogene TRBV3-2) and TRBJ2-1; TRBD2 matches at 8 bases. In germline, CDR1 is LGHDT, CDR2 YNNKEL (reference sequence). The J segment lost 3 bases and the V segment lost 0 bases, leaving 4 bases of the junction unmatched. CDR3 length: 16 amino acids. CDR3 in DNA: TGTGCCAGCAGCCAAGAGGCGGGGGGTCTCTACAATGAGCAGTTCTTC. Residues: CASSQEAGGLYNEQFF.

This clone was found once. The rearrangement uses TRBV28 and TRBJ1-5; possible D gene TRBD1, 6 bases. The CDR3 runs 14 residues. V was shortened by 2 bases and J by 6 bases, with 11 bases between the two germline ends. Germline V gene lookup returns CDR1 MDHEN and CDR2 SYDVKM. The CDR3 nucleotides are TGTGCCAGCAGTTTAGCAGGGGTGGGTCAGCCCCAGCATTTT. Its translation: CASSLAGVGQPQHF.

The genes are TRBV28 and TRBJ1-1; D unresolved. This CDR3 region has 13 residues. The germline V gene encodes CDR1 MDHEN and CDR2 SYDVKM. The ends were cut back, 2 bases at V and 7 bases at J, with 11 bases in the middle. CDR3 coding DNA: TGTGCCAGCAGTTTAGAACCGAGTAATGAAGCTTTCTTT. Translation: CASSLEPSNEAFF.

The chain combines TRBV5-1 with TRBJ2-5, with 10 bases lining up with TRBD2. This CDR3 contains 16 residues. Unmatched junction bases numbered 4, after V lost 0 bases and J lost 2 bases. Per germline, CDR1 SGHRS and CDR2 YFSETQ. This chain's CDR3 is CASSLGGLALQETQYF. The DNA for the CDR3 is TGCGCCAGCAGCTTGGGGGGACTAGCGCTTCAAGAGACCCAGTACTTC.

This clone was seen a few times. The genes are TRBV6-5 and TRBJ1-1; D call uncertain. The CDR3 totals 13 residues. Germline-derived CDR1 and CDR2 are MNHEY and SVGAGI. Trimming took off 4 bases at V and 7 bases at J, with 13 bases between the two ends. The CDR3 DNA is TGTGCCAGCAGTTTGACCGATGAGGGTGAAGCTTTCTTT. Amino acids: CASSLTDEGEAFF.

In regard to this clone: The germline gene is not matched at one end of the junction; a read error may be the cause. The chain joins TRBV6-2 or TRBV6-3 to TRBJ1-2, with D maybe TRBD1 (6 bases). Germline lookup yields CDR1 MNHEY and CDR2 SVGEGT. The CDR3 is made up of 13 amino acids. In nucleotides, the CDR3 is TGTGCCAGCAGTTACTCGAACGTCAGGGGCCACGCCTTC. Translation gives CASSYSNVRGHAF.

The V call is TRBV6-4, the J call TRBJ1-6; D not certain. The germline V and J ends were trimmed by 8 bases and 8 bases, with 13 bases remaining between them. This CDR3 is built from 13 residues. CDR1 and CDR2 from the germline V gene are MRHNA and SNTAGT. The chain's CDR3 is CASGKGEDSPLHF. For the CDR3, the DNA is TGTGCCAGCGGTAAGGGCGAAGATTCACCCCTCCACTTT.

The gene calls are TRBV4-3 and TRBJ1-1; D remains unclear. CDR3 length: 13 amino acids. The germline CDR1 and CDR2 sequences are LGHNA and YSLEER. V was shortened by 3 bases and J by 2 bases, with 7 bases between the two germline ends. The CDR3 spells CASSQFYNTEAFF. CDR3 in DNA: TGCGCCAGCAGCCAGTTTTATAACACTGAAGCTTTCTTT.

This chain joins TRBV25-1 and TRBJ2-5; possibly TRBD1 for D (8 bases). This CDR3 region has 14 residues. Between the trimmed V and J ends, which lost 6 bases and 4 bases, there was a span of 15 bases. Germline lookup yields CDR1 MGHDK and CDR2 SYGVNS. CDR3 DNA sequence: TGTGCCAGCAGACCGACAGGGGAGGGAGAGACCCAGTACTTC. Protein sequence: CASRPTGEGETQYF.

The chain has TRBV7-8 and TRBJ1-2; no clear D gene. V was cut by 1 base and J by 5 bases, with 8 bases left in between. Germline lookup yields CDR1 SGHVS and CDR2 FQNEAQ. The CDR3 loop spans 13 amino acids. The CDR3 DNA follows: TGTGCCAGCAGCTTAGTCAGCGATTATGGCTACACCTTC. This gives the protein CASSLVSDYGYTF.

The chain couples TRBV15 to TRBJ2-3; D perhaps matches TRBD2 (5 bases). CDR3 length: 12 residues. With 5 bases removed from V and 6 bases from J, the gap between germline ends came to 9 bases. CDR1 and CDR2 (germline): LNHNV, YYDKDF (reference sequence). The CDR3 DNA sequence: TGTGCCACCAGCCCCGGCGGGGATACGCAGTATTTT. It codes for CATSPGGDTQYF.

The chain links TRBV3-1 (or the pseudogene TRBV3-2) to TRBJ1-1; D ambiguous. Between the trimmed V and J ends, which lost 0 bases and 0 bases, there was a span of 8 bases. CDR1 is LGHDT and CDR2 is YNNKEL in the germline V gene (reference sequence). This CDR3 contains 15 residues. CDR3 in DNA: TGTGCCAGCAGCCAAGACCGATGGGTGAACACTGAAGCTTTCTTT. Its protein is CASSQDRWVNTEAFF.

The CDR3 bases are TGTGCCAGCAGCGTAGACCTGGCTAGCGGGGTGAATACGCAGTATTTT. It codes for CASSVDLASGVNTQYF. The V gene is TRBV9, the J gene TRBJ2-3; 9 positions agree with TRBD2. J was trimmed by 7 bases and V by 0 bases; bases with no gene match: 9. CDR3 length: 16 residues. Germline values: CDR1 SGDLS, CDR2 YYNGEE.

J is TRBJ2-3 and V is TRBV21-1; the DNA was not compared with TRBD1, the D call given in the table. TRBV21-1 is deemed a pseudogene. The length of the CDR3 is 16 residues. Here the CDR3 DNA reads TGTGCCAGCAGCAAAGGCGAGTGGGACAGTACAGATACGCAGTATTTT. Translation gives CASSKGEWDSTDTQYF.